These 29 T cell receptor beta chains originate from one sample sequenced in a study of CD8 T cells in Susac syndrome (dated by TCRdb to about 2019). Library generation was performed with the immunoSEQ multiplex PCR assay. RNA was extracted with the RNeasy kit and roughly 0.45 to 1 ug was reverse transcribed using random hexamers. The raw public data were reprocessed by TCRdb itself: fastp quality trimming at Q25, MiXCR clonotype calling, in-frame beta chains only. Each entry merges the rows of one CDR3 protein and shows their most common DNA and genes. This sample gives roughly 180,000 distinct CDR3 sequences in total; roughly 94% of them show up just once. The ten most abundant clones make up 0.1% of the sample. Material for sequencing was CD4+ T cells from PBMCs. The receptor set was obtained from a human donor in good health.

V usage is TRBV25-1 and J usage is TRBJ2-3; TRBD2 aligns across 8 bases. Germline V CDR1 and CDR2: MGHDK, SYGVNS. The CDR3 consists of 17 residues. V shed 5 bases and J 4 bases; nucleotides not matched to a gene: 14. The CDR3 loop is CASSPGLGREVPDTQYF. The CDR3 nucleotides read TGTGCCAGCAGTCCGGGTTTAGGGCGGGAGGTCCCAGATACGCAGTATTTT. Full variable domain (remainder filled in from reference TRBV25-1 and TRBJ2-3): EADIYQTPRYLVIGTGKKITLECSQTMGHDKMYWYQQDPGMELHLIHYSYGVNSTEKGDLSSESTVSRIRTEHFPLTLESARPSHTSQYLCASSPGLGREVPDTQYFGPGTRLTVL.

The chain employs TRBV6-5 and TRBJ2-6; possibly TRBD1 or TRBD2 for D (5 bases each). Trimming removed 7 bases from V and 2 bases from J, with 12 bases in between. The CDR3 has 15 amino acids. Germline V gene sequence: CDR1 MNHEY, CDR2 SVGAGI. CDR3 sequence: CASTLGDAGANVLTF. The DNA of the CDR3 is TGTGCCAGCACTCTGGGGGACGCTGGGGCCAACGTCCTGACTTTC.

J is TRBJ2-1 and V is TRBV30; TRBD2 aligns across 8 bases. Germline CDR1 GTSNPN, CDR2 SVGIG (reference sequence). Losses at the gene ends were 0 bases for V and 0 bases for J; bases not matched to a gene: 7. This CDR3 is built from 17 residues. The chain's CDR3 is CAWSVGGRLSSYNEQFF. CDR3 DNA: TGTGCCTGGAGTGTTGGCGGGAGGCTAAGCTCCTACAATGAGCAGTTCTTC.

This clonotype was seen once. The V gene is TRBV9, the J gene TRBJ2-3; D is undetermined. Trimming stripped 1 base from V and 1 base from J, with 4 bases between. CDR3 length: 13 amino acids. The germline gives CDR1 SGDLS, CDR2 YYNGEE. The CDR3 DNA is TGTGCCAGCAGCGTACGAGGCACAGATACGCAGTATTTT. Translated, it gives CASSVRGTDTQYF.

The rearrangement links TRBV4-3 to TRBJ2-3, with D hard to call. This CDR3 region has 15 residues. Germline V gene lookup returns CDR1 LGHNA and CDR2 YSLEER. The V end lost 1 base, the J end lost 4 bases, and 12 bases lay between the germline ends. CDR3 region: CASSQVAGGADTQYF. The CDR3 DNA is TGCGCCAGCAGCCAAGTTGCAGGTGGTGCAGATACGCAGTATTTT.

V gene TRBV29-1 combines with J gene TRBJ1-1; a possible D gene is TRBD1 (5 bases). Germline V gives CDR1 SQVTM, CDR2 ANQGSEA. The CDR3 runs 10 residues. The V and J ends lost 7 bases and 11 bases respectively, with 14 bases between them. The CDR3 DNA follows: TGCAGCGCCGAGGAGGGGCAGGCTTTCTTT. Its protein product is CSAEEGQAFF.

The rearrangement links TRBV11-2 to TRBJ2-5; 7 bases agree with TRBD1. This CDR3 is 16 amino acids long. CDR1 SGHAT and CDR2 FQNNGV come from the germline V gene. The V and J ends lost 5 bases and 0 bases, in that order; junction bases with no gene match: 9. The CDR3 is CASSPRQGRYQETQYF. In DNA, the CDR3 is TGTGCCAGCAGCCCCCGACAGGGCCGATACCAAGAGACCCAGTACTTC.

The genes are TRBV28 and TRBJ1-2; 8 bases map to TRBD1. The germline CDR1 and CDR2 sequences are MDHEN and SYDVKM. Trimming took 4 bases from V and 8 from J; bases not matched to a gene: 9. This CDR3 contains 14 residues. CDR3: CASSYPTGAYGYTF. The CDR3 region has the DNA TGTGCCAGCAGTTATCCGACAGGGGCTTACGGCTACACCTTC.

This sequence joins TRBV12-3 or TRBV12-4 and TRBJ2-6, with 9 bases identical to TRBD2. The CDR3 length is 18 residues. J lost 5 bases, V lost 6 bases, and 14 bases had no gene match. Written as DNA, the CDR3 is TGTGCCAGCAGAGCGGGACTAGCCACTTCTGCTTGGGCCAACGTCCTGACTTTC. Protein: CASRAGLATSAWANVLTF.

The chain combines TRBV29-1 with TRBJ1-2; D is perhaps TRBD1 (5 bases). In germline, CDR1 is SQVTM, CDR2 ANQGSEA. The CDR3 contains 13 residues. The V end was cut by 3 bases, the J end by 0 bases, with 8 bases between. As DNA, the CDR3 is TGCAGCGTTGATGGGGGGACTAACTATGGCTACACCTTC. It translates to CSVDGGTNYGYTF.

This clonotype is a singleton in its sample. This sequence joins TRBV28 and TRBJ2-7; 15 nucleotides align to TRBD2. V shed 6 bases and J 4 bases; nucleotides not matched to a gene: 4. Germline CDR1 and CDR2: MDHEN and SYDVKM. The CDR3 runs 15 residues. The CDR3 loop reads CASRVGLAGGYEQYF. CDR3 coding DNA: TGTGCCAGCAGGGTCGGACTAGCGGGAGGGTACGAGCAGTACTTC.

The V gene is TRBV6-2 or TRBV6-3, the J gene TRBJ2-5, with D tentatively TRBD1 (6 bases). V gave up 1 base and J gave up 4 bases, with 19 bases separating them. Looked up from germline, CDR1 is MNHEY and CDR2 is SVGEGT. The CDR3 loop spans 17 amino acids. The chain's CDR3 is CASSYFGPGDATETQYF. For the CDR3, the DNA is TGTGCCAGCAGTTACTTCGGTCCAGGGGATGCCACAGAGACCCAGTACTTC.

This clonotype was recorded once. V is TRBV2 and J is TRBJ2-7, with TRBD1 matching 10 bases. The J segment lost 4 bases and the V segment lost 10 bases, leaving 10 bases of the junction unmatched. CDR3 length: 14 amino acids. Germline V gene data show CDR1 as SNHLY and CDR2 as FYNNEI. CDR3 amino acids: CAIILRQGAYEQYF. CDR3 sequence (DNA): TGTGCCATCATTCTTCGACAGGGGGCGTACGAGCAGTACTTC.

The genes are TRBV29-1 and TRBJ1-2; D perhaps matches TRBD1 (5 bases). The CDR3 contains 13 residues. V was trimmed by 3 bases and J by 4 bases, leaving 12 bases between them. The germline V gene has CDR1 SQVTM and CDR2 ANQGSEA. The CDR3 region is CSVEGRGSYGYTF. In DNA, the CDR3 is TGCAGCGTTGAGGGAAGGGGCTCCTATGGCTACACCTTC.

The chain joins TRBV14 to TRBJ1-2; unclear D gene. V dropped 0 bases and J dropped 7 bases, with 9 bases sitting between them. This CDR3 region has 13 residues. From germline, CDR1 is SGHDN and CDR2 FVKESK. CDR3 nucleotide sequence: TGTGCCAGCAGCCAAGATCTACAGCTTGGCTACACCTTC. It specifies CASSQDLQLGYTF. The full variable domain, in which reference TRBV14 and TRBJ1-2 provide the parts outside the CDR3, is EAGVTQFPSHSVIEKGQTVTLRCDPISGHDNLYWYRRVMGKEIKFLLHFVKESKQDESGMPNNRFLAERTGGTYSTLKVQPAELEDSGVYFCASSQDLQLGYTFGSGTRLTVV.

The gene calls are TRBV25-1 and TRBJ2-7; 8 nucleotides align to TRBD1. CDR3 length: 14 amino acids. Losses at the gene ends were 5 bases for V and 3 bases for J; bases not matched to a gene: 6. The germline CDR1 and CDR2 sequences are MGHDK and SYGVNS. For the CDR3, the DNA is TGTGCCAGCAGTCTTGGACAGGGAATCTACGAGCAGTACTTC. Translation gives CASSLGQGIYEQYF.

The chain employs TRBV29-1 and TRBJ2-3; 13 bases match TRBD2. The CDR3 extends over 14 amino acids. J was trimmed by 6 bases and V by 7 bases; bases with no gene match: 7. In germline, CDR1 is SQVTM, CDR2 ANQGSEA. CDR3 nucleotides: TGCAGCGCCGGGACTAGCGGGAAAGGGGATACGCAGTATTTT. This codes for CSAGTSGKGDTQYF.

The rearrangement links TRBV15 to TRBJ1-5; D possibly corresponds to TRBD1 (5 bases). CDR3 size: 12 residues. Germline CDR1 and CDR2: LNHNV and YYDKDF (reference sequence). Trimming left V 11 bases short and J 3 bases short, with 11 bases between. The CDR3, as DNA: TGTGCCGCGGGGACCGACAATCAGCCCCAGCATTTT. Translating it yields CAAGTDNQPQHF.

This clonotype was counted a single time. This chain uses TRBV20-1 with TRBJ2-1; TRBD2 might be the D (5 bases). V gave up 8 bases and J gave up 7 bases, with 18 bases separating them. Germline CDR1 DFQATT, CDR2 SNEGSKA (reference sequence). The CDR3 spans 13 residues. In DNA form, the CDR3 reads TGCAGTTTTGAGGGAAGGGAAGGGAATGAGCAGTTCTTC. It specifies CSFEGREGNEQFF.

This rearrangement joins TRBV18 to TRBJ2-5; 11 bases match TRBD2. The CDR3 loop spans 17 amino acids. Germline V lookup: CDR1 KGHSH, CDR2 LQKENI. V lost 2 bases, J lost 2 bases, and 7 bases stayed unmatched. The CDR3 region is CASSPELAGVLQETQYF. As DNA, the CDR3 is TGTGCCAGCTCACCAGAACTAGCGGGAGTTCTACAAGAGACCCAGTACTTC.

The gene calls are TRBV11-2 and TRBJ2-7; 9 bases agree with TRBD1. After removal of 4 bases from V and 6 bases from J, the junction contained 10 bases not matched to a gene. Per the germline V gene, CDR1 is SGHAT and CDR2 is FQNNGV. This CDR3 region has 15 residues. CDR3 sequence: CASSSSGTGPGEQYF. The CDR3 nucleotides are TGTGCCAGCAGCTCCTCCGGGACAGGGCCGGGCGAGCAGTACTTC.

The gene calls are TRBV7-2 and TRBJ2-7, with no clear D. V dropped 5 bases and J dropped 0 bases, with 8 bases sitting between them. This CDR3 spans 13 amino acids. The germline CDR1 and CDR2 sequences are SGHTA and FQGNSA. The CDR3 nucleotides are TGTGCCAGCAGCCCCCGTCACTCCTACGAGCAGTACTTC. This gives the protein CASSPRHSYEQYF.

The gene calls are TRBV18 and TRBJ2-1, with 9 nucleotides matching TRBD2. Per the germline V gene, CDR1 is KGHSH and CDR2 is LQKENI. This CDR3 region has 15 residues. Trimming removed 8 bases from V and 9 bases from J; junction bases left unmatched: 14. CDR3 residues: CASATVAGAGAEQFF. CDR3 nucleotide sequence: TGTGCCAGCGCTACTGTAGCGGGAGCTGGAGCTGAGCAGTTCTTC. The whole variable domain, filled in from reference TRBV18 and TRBJ2-1, reads NAGVMQNPRHLVRRRGQEARLRCSPMKGHSHVYWYRQLPEEGLKFMVYLQKENIIDESGMPKERFSAEFPKEGPSILRIQQVVRGDSAAYFCASATVAGAGAEQFFGPGTRLTVL.

This chain uses TRBV5-1 with TRBJ2-5, with TRBD1 matching 9 bases. The ends lost 0 bases at V and 5 bases at J; junction bases unmatched: 5. CDR1 is SGHRS and CDR2 is YFSETQ in the germline V gene. The CDR3 consists of 15 residues. This chain's CDR3 is CASSLETGGRETQYF. Written as DNA, the CDR3 is TGCGCCAGCAGCTTGGAGACAGGGGGTAGGGAGACCCAGTACTTC.

V is TRBV2 and J is TRBJ1-5; 9 positions match TRBD1. Germline CDR1 and CDR2: SNHLY and FYNNEI. After removal of 6 bases from V and 6 bases from J, the junction contained 6 bases not matched to a gene. The CDR3 has 14 residues. CDR3 region: CASSVQGAGQPQHF. In nucleotides, the CDR3 is TGTGCCAGCAGCGTACAGGGGGCAGGTCAGCCCCAGCATTTT.

The chain has TRBV9 and TRBJ2-7; tentatively, D is TRBD1 (6 bases). From germline, CDR1 is SGDLS and CDR2 YYNGEE. Trimming took 4 bases from V and 3 from J, leaving 14 bases between them. The CDR3 totals 14 residues. DNA for the CDR3: TGTGCCAGCAGCTCCTTACAGGGTTTCTACGAGCAGTACTTC. Encoded protein: CASSSLQGFYEQYF.

The V call is TRBV18, the J call TRBJ2-7; TRBD2 might be the D (7 bases). The V gene lost 3 bases and the J gene lost 0 bases, with 12 bases spanning the gap. Germline V lookup: CDR1 KGHSH, CDR2 LQKENI. This CDR3 spans 15 amino acids. Here the CDR3 reads CASSPVGGGSYEQYF. CDR3 DNA: TGTGCCAGCTCACCGGTAGGGGGGGGCTCCTACGAGCAGTACTTC.

The chain has TRBV4-1 and TRBJ1-1, with D maybe TRBD1 (6 bases). V was cut by 4 bases and J by 7 bases, with 13 bases left in between. The germline V gene encodes CDR1 MGHRA and CDR2 YSYEKL. CDR3 length equals 13 residues. The CDR3 region has the DNA TGCGCCAGCAGCCGATTCGGACAGAGTGAAGCTTTCTTT. Amino acids: CASSRFGQSEAFF.

The chain joins TRBV6-5 to TRBJ2-7; D not certain. The CDR3 consists of 12 residues. Germline CDR1 is MNHEY and CDR2 is SVGAGI. V lost 3 bases and J lost 6, with 9 bases in between. DNA for the CDR3: TGTGCCAGCAGTTATTTAGGGTCCGAGCAGTACTTC. Its translation: CASSYLGSEQYF.